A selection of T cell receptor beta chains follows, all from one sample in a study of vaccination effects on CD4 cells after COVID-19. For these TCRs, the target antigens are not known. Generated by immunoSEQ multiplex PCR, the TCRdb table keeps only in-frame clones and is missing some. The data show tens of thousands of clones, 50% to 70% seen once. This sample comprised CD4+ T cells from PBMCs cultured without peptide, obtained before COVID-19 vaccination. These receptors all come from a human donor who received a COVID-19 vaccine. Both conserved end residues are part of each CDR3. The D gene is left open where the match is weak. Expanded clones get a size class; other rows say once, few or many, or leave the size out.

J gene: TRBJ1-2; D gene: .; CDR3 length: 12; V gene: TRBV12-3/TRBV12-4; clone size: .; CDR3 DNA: TGTGCCAGCAGCGACAGGAACTATGGCTACACCTTC; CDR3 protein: CASSDRNYGYTF
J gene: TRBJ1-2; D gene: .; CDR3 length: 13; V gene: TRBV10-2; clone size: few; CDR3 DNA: TGCGCCAGCAGTGAAAGACGGAAATATGGCTACACCTTC; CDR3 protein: CASSERRKYGYTF
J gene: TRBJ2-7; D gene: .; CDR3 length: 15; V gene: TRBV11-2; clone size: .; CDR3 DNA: TGTGCCAGCAGCTTTCAATCCAGAGGCTTCGGCGAGCAGTACTTC; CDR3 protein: CASSFQSRGFGEQYF
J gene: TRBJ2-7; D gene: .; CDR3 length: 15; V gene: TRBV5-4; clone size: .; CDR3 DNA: TGTGCCAGCAGCCGGGATCCCCTCGGGCCCTACGAGCAGTACTTC; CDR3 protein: CASSRDPLGPYEQYF
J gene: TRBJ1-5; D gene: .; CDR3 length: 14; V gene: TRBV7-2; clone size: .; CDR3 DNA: TGTGCCAGCCAACTGGGAGGTGCCAATCAGCCCCAGCATTTT; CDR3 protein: CASQLGGANQPQHF
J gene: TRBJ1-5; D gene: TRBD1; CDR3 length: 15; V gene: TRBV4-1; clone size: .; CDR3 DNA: TGCGCCAGCAGCCATCACAAAGGGGACAGCGGGCCCCAGCATTTT; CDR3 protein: CASSHHKGDSGPQHF
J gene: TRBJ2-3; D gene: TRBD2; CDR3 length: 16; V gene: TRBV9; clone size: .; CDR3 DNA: TGTGCCAGCAGCGTATCTAGCGGGGTGTACACAGATACGCAGTATTTT; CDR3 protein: CASSVSSGVYTDTQYF
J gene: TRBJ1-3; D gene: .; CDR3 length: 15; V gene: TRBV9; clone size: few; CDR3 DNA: TGTGCCAGCAGCCCGGGGTCGCTTGCTGGAAACACCATATATTTT; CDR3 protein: CASSPGSLAGNTIYF
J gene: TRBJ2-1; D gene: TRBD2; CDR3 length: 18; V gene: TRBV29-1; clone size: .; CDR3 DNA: TGCAGCGTTGAAGGGGGACTAGCGGGAGGTTTTTCCTACAATGAGCAGTTCTTC; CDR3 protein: CSVEGGLAGGFSYNEQFF
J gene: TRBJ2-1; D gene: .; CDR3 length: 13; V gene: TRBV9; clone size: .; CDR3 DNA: TGTGCCAGCAGCGTAGGGCTAAGCGGTGAGCAGTTCTTC; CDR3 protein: CASSVGLSGEQFF
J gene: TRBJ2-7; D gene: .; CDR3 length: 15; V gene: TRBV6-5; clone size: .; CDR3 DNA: TGTGCCAGCCACCCCCTAGGGACCCCATCCTACGAGCAGTACTTC; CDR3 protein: CASHPLGTPSYEQYF
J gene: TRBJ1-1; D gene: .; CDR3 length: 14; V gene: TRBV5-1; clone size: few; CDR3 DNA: TGCGCCAGCACCGTGACGGGAGGGCGCAGTGAAGCTTTCTTT; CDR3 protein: CASTVTGGRSEAFF
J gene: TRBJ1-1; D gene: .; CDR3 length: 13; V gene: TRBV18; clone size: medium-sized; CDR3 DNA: TGTGCCAGCTCACCGGAGCTGAACACTGAAGCTTTCTTT; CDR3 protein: CASSPELNTEAFF
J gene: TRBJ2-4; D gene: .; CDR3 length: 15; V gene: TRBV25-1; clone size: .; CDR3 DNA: TGTGCCAGCAGTGACGCCCGGACTAAGAAAAACATTCAGTACTTC; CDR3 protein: CASSDARTKKNIQYF
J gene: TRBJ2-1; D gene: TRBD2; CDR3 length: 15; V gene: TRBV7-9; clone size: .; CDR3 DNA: TGTGCCAGCAGCCCCGTGGTAGCGGGAATCAATGAGCAGTTCTTC; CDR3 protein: CASSPVVAGINEQFF
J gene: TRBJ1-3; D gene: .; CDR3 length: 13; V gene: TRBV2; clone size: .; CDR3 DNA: TGTGCCAGCCGGGTGCACTCTGGAAACACCATATATTTT; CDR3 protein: CASRVHSGNTIYF
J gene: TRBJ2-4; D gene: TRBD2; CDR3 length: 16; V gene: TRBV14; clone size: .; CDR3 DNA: TGTGCCAGCAGCCATCTGACTAGCGGAAACAAAAACATTCAGTACTTC; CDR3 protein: CASSHLTSGNKNIQYF
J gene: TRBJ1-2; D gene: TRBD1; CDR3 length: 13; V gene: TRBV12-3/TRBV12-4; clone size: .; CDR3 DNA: TGTGCCAGCAGTTCGGACAGGGTTGGTGGCTACACCTTC; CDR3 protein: CASSSDRVGGYTF
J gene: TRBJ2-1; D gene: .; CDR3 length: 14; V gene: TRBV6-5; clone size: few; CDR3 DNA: TGTGCCAGCAGGAGGGGGACTTCTTACAATGAGCAGTTCTTC; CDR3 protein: CASRRGTSYNEQFF
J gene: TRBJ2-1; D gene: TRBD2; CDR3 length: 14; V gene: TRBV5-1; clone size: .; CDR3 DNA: TGCGCCAGCAGCCTGACTAGCGGGGGGAGAGAGCAGTTCTTC; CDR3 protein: CASSLTSGGREQFF
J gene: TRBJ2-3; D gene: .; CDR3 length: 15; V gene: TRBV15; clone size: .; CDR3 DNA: TGTGCCACCAGCAGAGACGGCTTGAACACAGATACGCAGTATTTT; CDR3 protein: CATSRDGLNTDTQYF
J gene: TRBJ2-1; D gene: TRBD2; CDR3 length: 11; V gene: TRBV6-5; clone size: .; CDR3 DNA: TGTGCCAGCAGCCCAGCGGGGGAGCAGTTCTTC; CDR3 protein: CASSPAGEQFF
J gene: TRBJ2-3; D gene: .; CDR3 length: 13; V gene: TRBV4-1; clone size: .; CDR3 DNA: TGCGCCAGCAGGCTAACACTCACAGATACGCAGTATTTT; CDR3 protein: CASRLTLTDTQYF
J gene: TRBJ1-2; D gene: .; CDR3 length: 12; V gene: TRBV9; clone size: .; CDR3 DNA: TGTGCCAGCAGCGTAGCAGGCTATGGCTACACCTTC; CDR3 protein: CASSVAGYGYTF
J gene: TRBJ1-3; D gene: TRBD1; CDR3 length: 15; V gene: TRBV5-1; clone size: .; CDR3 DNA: TGCGCCAGCAGCCTAGGACAGGTCTCTGGAAACACCATATATTTT; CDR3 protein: CASSLGQVSGNTIYF
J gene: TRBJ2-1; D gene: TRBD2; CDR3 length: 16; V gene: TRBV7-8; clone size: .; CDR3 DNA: TGTGCCAGCAGCTTAGTGGTAGCGGGAGTGGACAATGAGCAGTTCTTC; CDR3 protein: CASSLVVAGVDNEQFF
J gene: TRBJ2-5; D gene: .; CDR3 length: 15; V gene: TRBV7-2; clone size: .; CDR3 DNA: TGTGCCAGCAGCTTAGGACGGCAGGGACAAGAGACCCAGTACTTC; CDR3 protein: CASSLGRQGQETQYF
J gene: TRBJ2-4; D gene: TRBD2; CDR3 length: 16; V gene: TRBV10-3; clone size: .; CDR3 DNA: TGTGCCATCAGTCGGGAGTCGGGAGGGGCCAAAAACATTCAGTACTTC; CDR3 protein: CAISRESGGAKNIQYF
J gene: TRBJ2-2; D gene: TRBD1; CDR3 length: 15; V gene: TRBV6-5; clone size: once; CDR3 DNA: TGTGCCAGCATTTTTTGGGACAGGGAACACCGGGAGCTGTTTTTT; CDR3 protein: CASIFWDREHRELFF
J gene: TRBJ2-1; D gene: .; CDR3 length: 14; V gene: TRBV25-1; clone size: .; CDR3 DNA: TGTGCCAGCAGTGAGTTGGGACCGAGCAATGAGCAGTTCTTC; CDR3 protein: CASSELGPSNEQFF
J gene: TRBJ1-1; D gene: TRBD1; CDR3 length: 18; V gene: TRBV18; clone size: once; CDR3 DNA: TGTGCCAGCTCACCATCCGTGGACAGGGCCCTAGGGGACACTGAAGCTTTCTTT; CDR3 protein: CASSPSVDRALGDTEAFF
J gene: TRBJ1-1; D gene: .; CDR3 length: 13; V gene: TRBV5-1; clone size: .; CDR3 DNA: TGCGCCAGCAGCTTTCAGATGAACACTGAAGCTTTCTTT; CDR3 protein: CASSFQMNTEAFF
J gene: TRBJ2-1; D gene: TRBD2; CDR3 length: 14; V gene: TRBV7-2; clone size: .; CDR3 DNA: TGTGCCAGCAGCGTACGTAGCGGGGGGTATGAGCAGTTCTTC; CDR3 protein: CASSVRSGGYEQFF
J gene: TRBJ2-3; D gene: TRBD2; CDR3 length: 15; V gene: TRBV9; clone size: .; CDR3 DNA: TGTGCCAGCAGCAGCAGCGGGGGGGCCCTGGATACGCAGTATTTT; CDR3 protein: CASSSSGGALDTQYF
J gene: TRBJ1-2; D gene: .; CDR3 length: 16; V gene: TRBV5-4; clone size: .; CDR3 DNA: TGTGCCAGCAGCTTGGGTTCCGGGACTCCTAACTATGGCTACACCTTC; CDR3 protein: CASSLGSGTPNYGYTF
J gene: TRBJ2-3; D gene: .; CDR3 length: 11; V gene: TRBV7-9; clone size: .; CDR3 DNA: TGTGCCAGCAGCCGATCAGATACGCAGTATTTT; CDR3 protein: CASSRSDTQYF
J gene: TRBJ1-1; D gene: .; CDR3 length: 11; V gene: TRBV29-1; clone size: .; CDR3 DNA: TGCAGCGTTGACAGGGGCGCTGAAGCTTTCTTT; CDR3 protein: CSVDRGAEAFF
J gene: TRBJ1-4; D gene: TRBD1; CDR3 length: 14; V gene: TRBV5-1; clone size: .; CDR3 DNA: TGCGCCAGCAGCATAGACAGGGGGCGTGAAAAACTGTTTTTT; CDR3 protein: CASSIDRGREKLFF
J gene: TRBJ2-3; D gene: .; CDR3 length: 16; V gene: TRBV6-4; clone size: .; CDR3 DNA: TGTGCCAGCAACGTAAGATGGGCATCTAGCACAGATACGCAGTATTTT; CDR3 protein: CASNVRWASSTDTQYF
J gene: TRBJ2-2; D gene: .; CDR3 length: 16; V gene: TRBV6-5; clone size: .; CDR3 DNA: TGTGCCAGCAGTTACTCGAAGCGGACGAACACCGGGGAGCTGTTTTTT; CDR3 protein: CASSYSKRTNTGELFF
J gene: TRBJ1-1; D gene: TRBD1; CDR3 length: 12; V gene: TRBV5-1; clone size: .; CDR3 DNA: TGCGCCAGCAGCTTAGACAGGGGAACGGCTTTCTTT; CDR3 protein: CASSLDRGTAFF
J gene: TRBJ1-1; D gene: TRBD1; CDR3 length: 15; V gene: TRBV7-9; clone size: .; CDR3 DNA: TGTGCCAGCAGCTTAGACCAGGGGGCGAACACTGAAGCTTTCTTT; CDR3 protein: CASSLDQGANTEAFF
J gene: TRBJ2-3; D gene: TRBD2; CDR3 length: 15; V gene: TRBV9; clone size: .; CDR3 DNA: TGTGCCAGCAGCGTAGAGCGGGGGTACACAGATACGCAGTATTTT; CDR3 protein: CASSVERGYTDTQYF
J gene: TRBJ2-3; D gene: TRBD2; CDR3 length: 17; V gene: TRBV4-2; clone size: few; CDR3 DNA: TGTGCCAGCAGCCAAGCCGGGGCGGGGGTTAGCACAGATACGCAGTATTTT; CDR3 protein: CASSQAGAGVSTDTQYF
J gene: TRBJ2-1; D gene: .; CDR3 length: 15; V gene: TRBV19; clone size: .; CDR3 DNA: TGTGCCAGTAGTACCCCCATGGGCTCCTACAATGAGCAGTTCTTC; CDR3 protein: CASSTPMGSYNEQFF
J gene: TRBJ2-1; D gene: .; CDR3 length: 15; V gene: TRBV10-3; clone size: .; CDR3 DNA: TGTGCCATCAGTGACCCGGAGACAGGTAGCGATGAGCAGTTCTTC; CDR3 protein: CAISDPETGSDEQFF
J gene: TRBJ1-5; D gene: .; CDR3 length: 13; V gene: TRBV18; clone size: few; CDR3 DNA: TGTGCCAGCTCACCGGGAACCGAGGGAGCCCAGCATTTT; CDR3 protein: CASSPGTEGAQHF
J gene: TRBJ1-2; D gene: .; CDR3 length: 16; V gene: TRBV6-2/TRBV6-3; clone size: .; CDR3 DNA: TGTGCCAGCAGTTGGGAGAGGGGGAGAGGTGGCTATGGCTACACCTTC; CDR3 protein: CASSWERGRGGYGYTF